What follows is one T cell receptor beta chain and its context. This specimen belongs to a study of identical twins. TCRdb called the 5' RACE reads again in MiXCR, with one record for every CDR3 protein. Seen here are some 560,000 distinct CDR3 sequences, nearly 10% observed once, and the top ten hold roughly 3%. This CDR3 is 13 amino acids long. Per the germline V gene, CDR1 is MDHEN and CDR2 is SYDVKM. The V gene lost 2 bases and the J gene lost 8 bases, with 10 bases spanning the gap. This sample also belongs to another study, concerning yellow fever vaccine responses in identical twins.

Sequences were obtained from PBMCs. V and J are TRBV28 and TRBJ2-1, with D unclear. This TCR was sampled from a woman younger than 35 in good health. CDR3 loop: CASSLTGRHEQFF. As DNA, the CDR3 is TGTGCCAGCAGTTTAACGGGCCGTCATGAGCAGTTCTTC. Full variable domain (remainder filled in from reference TRBV28 and TRBJ2-1): DVKVTQSSRYLVKRTGEKVFLECVQDMDHENMFWYRQDPGLGLRLIYFSYDVKMKEKGDIPEGYSVSREKKERFSLILESASTNQTSMYLCASSLTGRHEQFFGPGTRLTVL.